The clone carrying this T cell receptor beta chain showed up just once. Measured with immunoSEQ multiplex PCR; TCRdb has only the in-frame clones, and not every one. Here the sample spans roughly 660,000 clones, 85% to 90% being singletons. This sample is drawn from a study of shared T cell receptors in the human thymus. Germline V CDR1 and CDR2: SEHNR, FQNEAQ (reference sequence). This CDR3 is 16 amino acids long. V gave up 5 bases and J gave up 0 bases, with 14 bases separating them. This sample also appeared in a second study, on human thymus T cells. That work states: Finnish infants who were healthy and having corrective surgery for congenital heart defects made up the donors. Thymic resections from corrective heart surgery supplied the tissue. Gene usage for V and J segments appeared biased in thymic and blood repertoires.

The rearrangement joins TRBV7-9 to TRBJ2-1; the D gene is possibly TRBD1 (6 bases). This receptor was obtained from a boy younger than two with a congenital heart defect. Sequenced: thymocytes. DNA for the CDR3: TGTGCCAGCAGCAACAGGGTTACCATCTCCTACAATGAGCAGTTCTTC. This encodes CASSNRVTISYNEQFF. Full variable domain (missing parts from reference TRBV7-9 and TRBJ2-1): DTGVSQNPRHKITKRGQNVTFRCDPISEHNRLYWYRQTLGQGPEFLTYFQNEAQLEKSRLLSDRFSAERPKGSFSTLEIQRTEQGDSAMYLCASSNRVTISYNEQFFGPGTRLTVL.